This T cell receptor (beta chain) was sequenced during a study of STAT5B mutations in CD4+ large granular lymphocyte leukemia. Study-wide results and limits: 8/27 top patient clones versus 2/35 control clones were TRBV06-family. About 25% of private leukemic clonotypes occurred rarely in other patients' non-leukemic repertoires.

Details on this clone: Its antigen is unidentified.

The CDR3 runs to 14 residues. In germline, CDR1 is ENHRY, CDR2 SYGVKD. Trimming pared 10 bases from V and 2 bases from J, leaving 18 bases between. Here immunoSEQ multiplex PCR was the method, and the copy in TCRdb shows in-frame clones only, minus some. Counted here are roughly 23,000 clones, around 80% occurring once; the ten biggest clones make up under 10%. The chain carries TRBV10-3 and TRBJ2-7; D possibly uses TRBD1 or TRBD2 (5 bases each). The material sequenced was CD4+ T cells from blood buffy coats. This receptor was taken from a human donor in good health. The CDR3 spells CATLSPRGAYEQYF. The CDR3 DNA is TGTGCCACCCTCAGCCCGCGAGGGGCCTACGAGCAGTACTTC.